These T cell receptor beta chains were read from a single sample in a study of shared clonotypes between healthy human individuals. Repertoires were generated with immunoSEQ multiplex PCR, while TCRdb's copy carries only in-frame clones and drops some. The sample records 950,000 to 1,300,000 clones, about three quarters being singletons. The sample was memory CD4+ T cells sorted from blood. The receptors here all came from a man between 18 and 35 years old in good health. CDR3s include the opening cysteine and the closing phenylalanine or tryptophan. A D gene is named only where the DNA matches it firmly. Only part of the rows carry a size: once, few, many, or a class if the clone is expanded.

d_gene	abundance	v_gene	j_gene	CDR3nt	CDR3aa
-	-	TRBV6-6	TRBJ1-1	TGTGCCAGCAGCCCTTTCCTTATTGAAGCTTTCTTT	CASSPFLIEAFF
TRBD2	-	TRBV30	TRBJ2-7	TGTGCCACCACTAGCGGGAGAAACGAGCAGTACTTC	CATTSGRNEQYF
-	many	TRBV7-9	TRBJ1-4	TGTGCCAGCAGCCCGACAGTTACAACTAATGAAAAACTGTTTTTT	CASSPTVTTNEKLFF
TRBD1	-	TRBV6-1	TRBJ2-7	TGTGCCAGCAGGGACAGGGGCGGGATTTCGTTCGAGCAGTACTTC	CASRDRGGISFEQYF
TRBD2	-	TRBV30	TRBJ2-3	TGTGCCTGGAGCCTGGGTCGGACTAGCGGATTCACAGATACGCAGTATTTT	CAWSLGRTSGFTDTQYF
TRBD1	once	TRBV5-4	TRBJ1-6	TGTGCCAGCAGCTTGTCGGGACAGATAAATTCACCCCTCCACTTT	CASSLSGQINSPLHF
-	-	TRBV6-4	TRBJ2-2	TGTGCCAGCAGCGCGTCCAGCGCGAACACCGGGGAGCTGTTTTTT	CASSASSANTGELFF
TRBD1	-	TRBV28	TRBJ2-6	TGTGCCAGCAGTCCTTCGGGGACAGCATTCGGGGCCAACGTCCTGACTTTC	CASSPSGTAFGANVLTF
-	-	TRBV6-1	TRBJ1-1	TGTGCCAGCAGTGAACAGGGAAGGAACACTGAAGCTTTCTTT	CASSEQGRNTEAFF
-	-	TRBV7-6	TRBJ2-7	TGTGCCAGCAGCTTAGCGCCAGGGGTAGCCTACGAGCAGTACTTC	CASSLAPGVAYEQYF
-	-	TRBV5-6	TRBJ2-7	TGTGCCAGCAGCTTGGGCGCAAGAACCTACGAGCAGTACTTC	CASSLGARTYEQYF
TRBD1	-	TRBV7-2	TRBJ1-2	TGTGCCAGCAGCTCTTCCGGGACAGGGGGAGGCTACACCTTC	CASSSSGTGGGYTF
-	-	TRBV29-1	TRBJ1-4	TGCAGCGTTGACAGGGGAAATGAAAAACTGTTTTTT	CSVDRGNEKLFF
-	once	TRBV30	TRBJ2-7	TGTGCCTGGAGTTCACTTGCCAGGGGTTACGAGCAGTACTTC	CAWSSLARGYEQYF
TRBD2	-	TRBV4-1	TRBJ2-5	TGCGCCAGCAGCCAATTAGCGGGGGGCAAAGAGACCCAGTACTTC	CASSQLAGGKETQYF
-	-	TRBV7-9	TRBJ2-1	TGTGCCAGCAGCTTGGCGGCTGGGGGCAATGAGCAGTTCTTC	CASSLAAGGNEQFF
-	-	TRBV10-3	TRBJ2-3	TGTGCCATCAGTGAGTCTGAATTAAATACGCAGTATTTT	CAISESELNTQYF
TRBD2	once	TRBV5-1	TRBJ2-3	TGCGCCAGCAGCTTGGCTAGCGGGGGGCTTTCTAGCACAGATACGCAGTATTTT	CASSLASGGLSSTDTQYF
-	-	TRBV27	TRBJ1-1	TGTGCCAGCAGTTTTACAGGGAACACTGAAGCTTTCTTT	CASSFTGNTEAFF
-	-	TRBV4-3	TRBJ2-7	TGCGCCAGCAGCCAAAGTCGGGGGATGGGGTACGAGCAGTACTTC	CASSQSRGMGYEQYF
-	-	TRBV5-6	TRBJ2-7	TGTGCCAGCAGCTTGGCGGAGGGGGCCGCCTACGAGCAGTACTTC	CASSLAEGAAYEQYF
TRBD1	-	TRBV6-5	TRBJ1-6	TGTGCCAGCAGAACCGGGACAGGGGTTAATTCACCCCTCCACTTT	CASRTGTGVNSPLHF
-	few	TRBV29-1	TRBJ2-1	TGCAGCGTTGAAAGGTTTCGGTGGGGTTCTTACAATGAGCAGTTCTTC	CSVERFRWGSYNEQFF
-	-	TRBV30	TRBJ2-7	TGTGCCTGGAGTGTAGGTCAGGGCGGCGGCGAGCAGTACTTC	CAWSVGQGGGEQYF
-	many	TRBV13	TRBJ2-7	TGTGCCAGCAGCTTATTAAGGTCCTACGAGCAGTACTTC	CASSLLRSYEQYF
-	few	TRBV9	TRBJ2-3	TGTGCCACCTCGCCCGGATATGACCGATACACAGATACGCAGTATTTT	CATSPGYDRYTDTQYF
-	-	TRBV27	TRBJ2-7	TGTGCCAGCGGCCCTGGAGCGCAGCCCTACGAGCAGTACTTC	CASGPGAQPYEQYF
TRBD2	-	TRBV5-4	TRBJ2-2	TGTGCCAGCAGCTTGGCCGCGGGGGGTGGCACCGGGGAGCTGTTTTTT	CASSLAAGGGTGELFF
-	many	TRBV11-3	TRBJ1-3	TGTGCCAGCAGCTCTGGAAACACCATATATTTT	CASSSGNTIYF
-	once	TRBV5-4	TRBJ2-7	TGTGCCAGCAGGATAGACAGATCTTCCTACGAGCAGTACTTC	CASRIDRSSYEQYF
-	-	TRBV5-8	TRBJ2-2	TGTGCCAGCAGCTTGCTCGCAGGGGTCTCGACCGGGGAGCTGTTTTTT	CASSLLAGVSTGELFF
TRBD1	-	TRBV30	TRBJ2-7	TGTGCCTGGAGTCCTAGGGACAGGGGGTTTTACGAGCAGTACTTC	CAWSPRDRGFYEQYF
-	-	TRBV7-8	TRBJ2-5	TGTGCCAGCAGCACGGACGGCTACACTCAAGAGACCCAGTACTTC	CASSTDGYTQETQYF
TRBD1	-	TRBV6-1	TRBJ2-7	TGTGCCAGCAGTGGACGATCGGGACAGTCCTACGAGCAGTACTTC	CASSGRSGQSYEQYF
TRBD1	-	TRBV5-5	TRBJ2-3	TGTGCCAGCAGCTTGGCCAGGGGGCGTGTAGATACGCAGTATTTT	CASSLARGRVDTQYF
TRBD1	-	TRBV6-5	TRBJ1-1	TGTGCCAGCAGTGGGAGGACAGGGGCCGGGTTAAAAGCTTTCTTT	CASSGRTGAGLKAFF
TRBD1	many	TRBV5-4	TRBJ1-2	TGTGCCAGCAGCTCCCGGCAGGGGGCTTGGTATGGCTACACCTTC	CASSSRQGAWYGYTF
TRBD1	-	TRBV5-1	TRBJ1-4	TGCGCCAGCAGCTTGGGAGCAGGGGGAGCAACTAATGAAAAACTGTTTTTT	CASSLGAGGATNEKLFF
-	many	TRBV25-1	TRBJ2-7	TGTGCCAGCAGTGAAGGCAGTAACTACGAGCAGTACTTC	CASSEGSNYEQYF
-	many	TRBV5-8	TRBJ2-3	TGTGCCAGCAGCTTGGGTTGGGACAAAAAATCAGATACGCAGTATTTT	CASSLGWDKKSDTQYF
TRBD1	-	TRBV5-1	TRBJ1-2	TGCGCCAGCAGCTTGGTGGCAGGGGGCCACTATGGCTACACCTTC	CASSLVAGGHYGYTF
-	-	TRBV30	TRBJ2-5	TGTGCCTGGAGTGGAGGGTTGGAGGAGACCCAGTACTTC	CAWSGGLEETQYF
-	-	TRBV6-1	TRBJ1-2	TGTGCCAGTGGGGGGCATACCTTC	CASGGHTF